This paragraph reports one T cell receptor (beta chain). This record belongs to a study of control samples from healthy donors and cancer patients. CDR1 MNHNS and CDR2 SASEGT come from the germline V gene. V lost 2 bases and J 6 bases, leaving 11 bases between the germline ends. There are 13 residues in the CDR3. Method: immunoSEQ multiplex PCR; TCRdb's copy keeps in-frame clones and lacks some. Of 150,000 to 200,000 clones in the sample, about 90% were seen once. This TCR was sampled from a woman aged 25 to 39 in good health. Sequenced: blood. This rearrangement joins TRBV6-1 to TRBJ2-7; D tentatively reads TRBD1 or TRBD2 (5 bases each). The CDR3 coding sequence is TGTGCCAGCAGTGAACGGGACGTGCGCGAGCAGTACTTC. Amino acids: CASSERDVREQYF.